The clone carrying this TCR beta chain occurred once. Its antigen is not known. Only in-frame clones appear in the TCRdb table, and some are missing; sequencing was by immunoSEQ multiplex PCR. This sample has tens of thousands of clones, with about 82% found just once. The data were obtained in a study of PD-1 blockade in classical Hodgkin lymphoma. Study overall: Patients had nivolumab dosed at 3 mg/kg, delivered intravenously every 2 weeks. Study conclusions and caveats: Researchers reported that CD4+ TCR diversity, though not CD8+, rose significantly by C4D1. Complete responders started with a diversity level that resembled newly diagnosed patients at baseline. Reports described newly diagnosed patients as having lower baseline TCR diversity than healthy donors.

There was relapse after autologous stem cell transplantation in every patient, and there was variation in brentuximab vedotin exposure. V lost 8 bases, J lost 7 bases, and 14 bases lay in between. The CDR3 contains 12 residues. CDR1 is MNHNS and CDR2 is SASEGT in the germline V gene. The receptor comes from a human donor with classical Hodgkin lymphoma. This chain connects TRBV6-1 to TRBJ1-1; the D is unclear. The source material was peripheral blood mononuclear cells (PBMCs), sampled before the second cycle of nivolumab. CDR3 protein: CASHGPKFEAFF. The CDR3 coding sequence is TGTGCCAGCCACGGACCGAAATTTGAAGCTTTCTTT.